The clone carrying this T cell receptor (beta chain) has more than one count but fewer than ten. The antigen remains unidentified. TCRdb reanalysed the RT-PCR reads using MiXCR and keeps one entry per CDR3 protein. Among roughly 760,000 distinct CDR3 sequences listed, 21% were seen once. The sample originates from a study of response to subunit inactivated influenza vaccine. Notes on the study in general: T cells newly recruited by each seasonal influenza vaccination are few, the authors suggested.

The sample consisted of PBMCs from blood, taken around 5 days after vaccination. The receptor comes from a man aged 45-65 years who received an inactivated influenza vaccine.

The chain's CDR3 is CASQGNTEAFF. The CDR3 nucleotides read TGTGCCAGCCAGGGTAACACTGAAGCTTTCTTT. This chain uses TRBV6-6 with TRBJ1-1; D possibly corresponds to TRBD1 (5 bases). The CDR3 is 11 amino acids. V was shortened by 8 bases and J by 2 bases, with 6 bases between the two germline ends. CDR1 is MNHNY, CDR2 SVGAGI, per germline (reference sequence).